Below, one T cell receptor (beta chain) is given with its context. Its antigen remains unknown. Method: immunoSEQ multiplex PCR; TCRdb's copy keeps in-frame clones and lacks some. The table records about 2.4 million clones, around 90% of them present only once. Germline CDR1 and CDR2: MGHRA and YSYEKL. Losses at the gene ends were 1 base for V and 5 bases for J; bases not matched to a gene: 20. The CDR3 has 20 amino acids. This sample is part of a study of shared clonotypes between healthy human individuals. Study-wide results and caveats: Non-shared clonotypes had lower generation probabilities than those shared by all four donors.

This TCR came from a man aged 18 to 35 in good health. Sequenced input: naive CD4+ T cells sorted from blood. Stated subset: CD45RA+ positively selected. The chain uses TRBV4-1 and TRBJ2-7, with 10 bases lining up with TRBD1. The CDR3 bases are TGCGCCAGCAGCCAAGGATCTCTGAAGGGCCCGGACAGGGGGAGAAACGAGCAGTACTTC. Protein sequence: CASSQGSLKGPDRGRNEQYF.